A selection of T cell receptor beta chains follows, all from one sample in a study of shared clonotypes between healthy human individuals. Method: immunoSEQ multiplex PCR; TCRdb's copy keeps in-frame clones and lacks some. The profile shows about 2 million clones, around 96% of them singletons. Specimen: naive CD8+ T cells sorted from blood. These receptors all stem from a man younger than 35 in good health. Each CDR3 is given with its conserved first and last residue. Fields, in order: CDR3 protein, CDR3 DNA, V gene, D gene, J gene, clone size. The D gene is left open where the match is weak. Some rows mark clone size as missing; the rest say once, few, many or name a class of expanded clone.

cdr3_aa: CATSFGASGGAGDTQYF; cdr3_nt: TGTGCCACCTCCTTTGGAGCTAGCGGGGGGGCCGGAGATACGCAGTATTTT; v_call: TRBV13; d_call: TRBD2; j_call: TRBJ2-3; clone_size: -
cdr3_aa: CATSRDQREGVYNEQFF; cdr3_nt: TGTGCCACCAGCAGAGATCAAAGGGAAGGAGTCTACAATGAGCAGTTCTTC; v_call: TRBV15; d_call: -; j_call: TRBJ2-1; clone_size: -
cdr3_aa: CASSSTSGRAIRSEQFF; cdr3_nt: TGTGCCAGCAGCTCGACTAGCGGGAGGGCCATTCGCAGTGAGCAGTTCTTC; v_call: TRBV7-9; d_call: TRBD2; j_call: TRBJ2-1; clone_size: -
cdr3_aa: CASSPIAFDTDEQYF; cdr3_nt: TGTGCCAGCAGCCCGATCGCCTTTGACACGGACGAGCAGTACTTC; v_call: TRBV6-6; d_call: -; j_call: TRBJ2-7; clone_size: -
cdr3_aa: CASSPFMAGNTEAFF; cdr3_nt: TGCGCCAGCAGCCCTTTCATGGCGGGGAACACTGAAGCTTTCTTT; v_call: TRBV5-1; d_call: -; j_call: TRBJ1-1; clone_size: -
cdr3_aa: CASSSSVSSADTQYF; cdr3_nt: TGTGCCAGCAGTTCCTCCGTGTCTAGCGCAGATACGCAGTATTTT; v_call: TRBV27; d_call: -; j_call: TRBJ2-3; clone_size: once
cdr3_aa: CASSMAQANNSPLHF; cdr3_nt: TGTGCCAGTAGTATGGCTCAGGCTAATAATTCACCCCTCCACTTT; v_call: TRBV19; d_call: -; j_call: TRBJ1-6; clone_size: once
cdr3_aa: CASSVGAQNNQPQHF; cdr3_nt: TGTGCCAGCAGCGTAGGGGCGCAAAATAATCAGCCCCAGCATTTT; v_call: TRBV9; d_call: -; j_call: TRBJ1-5; clone_size: -
cdr3_aa: CASSTGTRADYEQYF; cdr3_nt: TGTGCCAGCAGTACCGGGACTAGAGCGGATTACGAGCAGTACTTC; v_call: TRBV27; d_call: TRBD2; j_call: TRBJ2-7; clone_size: -
cdr3_aa: CASSPWTDSYEQYF; cdr3_nt: TGCGCCAGCAGCCCTTGGACAGACTCCTACGAGCAGTACTTC; v_call: TRBV4-3; d_call: -; j_call: TRBJ2-7; clone_size: -
cdr3_aa: CASKLGQTNEKLFF; cdr3_nt: TGTGCCAGCAAACTGGGACAGACTAATGAAAAACTGTTTTTT; v_call: TRBV28; d_call: TRBD1; j_call: TRBJ1-4; clone_size: -
cdr3_aa: CASSSTGSVYEQYF; cdr3_nt: TGTGCCAGCTCATCCACAGGGTCCGTCTACGAGCAGTACTTC; v_call: TRBV18; d_call: -; j_call: TRBJ2-7; clone_size: -